This record looks at one T cell receptor beta chain sequence and its context. The target antigen is unknown. The use of a sample-barcoded 5' primer and a J-beta primer mix characterized a second PCR of about 7 to 12 cycles. TCRdb re-derived calls from the 5' RACE reads in MiXCR, one entry per CDR3 protein. The table lists 1.2 million to 1.5 million distinct CDR3 sequences, approximately 40% of them singletons. Staff drew around 10 milliliters of peripheral blood from each donor. This sample stems from a study of blood T cells in healthy people across ages. Study-wide results and caveats: Fewer expanded clones and more diversity marked long-lived versus aged donors. Among T cells, TCR beta diversity per million cells dropped roughly linearly as age rose. PBMCs left unsorted prevented a conclusive naive versus antigen-experienced comparison.

This CDR3 has 16 residues. The V and J ends lost 1 base and 5 bases respectively, with 16 bases between them. The germline CDR1 and CDR2 sequences are MNHEY and SMNVEV (reference sequence). The sequence came from a woman younger than 35 in good health. The sample taken for sequencing was blood. The rearrangement uses TRBV27 and TRBJ2-3; possible D gene TRBD2, 5 bases. The CDR3 protein is CASSLFAGTLRDTQYF. The DNA of the CDR3 is TGTGCCAGCAGTTTATTTGCGGGCACCCTCAGAGATACGCAGTATTTT.